One sample yielded the 19 T cell receptor beta chains listed below, sequenced in a study of tissue T cells after allogeneic stem cell transplantation. Repertoires were generated with immunoSEQ multiplex PCR, while TCRdb's copy carries only in-frame clones and drops some. The repertoire holds 48,000 or so clones, with around 67% as singletons. Sequences were obtained from sorted cells pooled from one or two spleens. These TCRs come from a pool of C57BL/6 mice in good health.

A few counts support this clone. Gene and germline names: mouse. The CDR3 end falls 1 residue outside the read, so it is completed with the germline J gene. The gene calls are TRBV13-2 and TRBJ2-7; 10 nucleotides agree with TRBD2. CDR1 and CDR2 from the germline V gene are NNHNN and SYGAGS (reference sequence). CDR3 length: 14 amino acids. V trimming: 5 bases; J trimming: 0 bases; junction bases outside the gene matches: 2. Partial CDR3 DNA: TGTGCCAGCGGGGACTGGGGGTACTCCTATGAACAGTAC. Protein sequence: CASGDWGYSYEQY. The complete CDR3 sequence is CASGDWGYSYEQYF.

On this clone: Mouse germline and gene names are used. Incomplete CDR3 DNA: TGTGCCAGCAGTGCGACAGATAACTATGCTGAGCAGTTC. It codes for CASSATDNYAEQF. The CDR3 reads in full as CASSATDNYAEQFF. This sequence joins TRBV13-3 and TRBJ2-1, with a possible D match to TRBD1 (5 bases). The CDR3 end is not reached by the read, which stops 1 residue before it; the germline J gene fills it in. This CDR3 spans 14 amino acids. Trimming pared 3 bases from V and 0 bases from J, leaving 7 bases between. Germline V lookup: CDR1 NNHDY, CDR2 SYVADS.

Only a few counts were recorded for this clone. Gene names are the mouse ones. Coverage ceases 1 residue before the CDR3 finishes, and the germline J gene fills in the end. V gene TRBV29 combines with J gene TRBJ2-5, with TRBD2 as a possible D gene (6 bases). The germline CDR1 and CDR2 sequences are MSHET and SYDVDS. The ends were cut back, 5 bases at V and 6 bases at J, with 12 bases in the middle. This CDR3 spans 13 amino acids. CDR3 residues: CASSGWGLDTQYF. Incomplete CDR3 DNA: TGTGCTAGCAGTGGCTGGGGATTGGACACCCAGTAC.

Concerning this clone: The listed genes are named as in mouse. The CDR3 end falls 1 residue outside the read, so it is completed with the germline J gene. The J gene is TRBJ1-4, the V gene TRBV19; D is possibly TRBD1 (6 bases). The CDR3 spans 15 residues. V was shortened by 5 bases and J by 0 bases, with 11 bases between the two germline ends. Germline loops: CDR1 FNHDT, CDR2 SITEND (reference sequence). CDR3 DNA (partial): TGTGCCAGCAGCCCGGGACATATTTCCAACGAAAGATTATTT. This sequence encodes CASSPGHISNERLF. The CDR3 in full is CASSPGHISNERLFF.

Turning to this clone: Gene names refer to mouse genes. Sequencing ends 1 residue short of the CDR3 end; the germline J gene provides the rest. The gene calls are TRBV20 and TRBJ1-6; D is perhaps TRBD1 (6 bases). TRBJ1-6 is labeled an ORF, and its function is uncertain. The CDR3 sequence is 12 residues long. Between the trimmed V and J ends, which lost 2 bases and 7 bases, there was a span of 6 bases. Looked up from germline, CDR1 is GFQATS and CDR2 is STVNSAI. The CDR3 protein is CGARTGNSPLYF. The sequenced CDR3 bases are TGTGGTGCTAGGACAGGGAATTCGCCCCTCTAC.

With regard to this clone: Genes here carry mouse names. The read falls 1 residue short of the CDR3 end, and the missing part is taken from the germline J gene. The gene calls are TRBV13-3 and TRBJ2-7, with 10 positions matching TRBD1. CDR3 length: 14 amino acids. V shed 5 bases and J 4 bases; nucleotides not matched to a gene: 6. The germline gives CDR1 NNHDY, CDR2 SYVADS. The sequenced part of the CDR3 DNA is TGTGCCAGCAGACCCCGGGACAGGGGTTATGAACAGTAC. Amino acids: CASRPRDRGYEQY. The complete CDR3 protein is CASRPRDRGYEQYF.

A word on this clone: Gene names and germline match the mouse. With the read ending 1 residue before the CDR3 end, the germline J gene is used to fill in that end. The J gene is TRBJ2-3, the V gene TRBV16; D not resolved. CDR3 length equals 12 residues. Germline values: CDR1 SGHSA, CDR2 FRNQAP. Trimming shortened V by 0 bases and J by 6 bases, and 4 bases separated the two germline ends. CDR3 DNA, as far as it was read: TGTGCAAGCAGCTTAGATGGGGAAACGCTGTAT. Translated: CASSLDGETLY. The complete CDR3 sequence is CASSLDGETLYF.

Turning to this clone: The gene names given are mouse names. CDR3 DNA, as far as it was read: TGTGCCAGCAGTTCCGGTAACCAAGACACCCAGTAC. This sequence encodes CASSSGNQDTQY. The whole CDR3 is CASSSGNQDTQYF. This chain connects TRBV15 to TRBJ2-5; D not certain. The CDR3 goes on 1 residue after the read ends, and that part is filled in from the germline J gene. Germline loops: CDR1 SGHND, CDR2 FRSKSL. The CDR3 loop spans 13 amino acids. V shed 4 bases and J shed 0 bases, with 5 bases lying between them.

To note about this clone: Gene names are the mouse ones. The read stops 1 residue short of the end of the CDR3; the missing end is completed from the germline J gene. At the DNA level, this CDR3 is encoded by other sequences in the same sample as well. The chain has TRBV2 and TRBJ1-4; 7 nucleotides line up with TRBD1. There are 15 residues in the CDR3. V was pared by 4 bases and J by 0 bases, with 2 bases of the junction left unmatched. Germline V gives CDR1 LGHNA, CDR2 YSYQKL. CDR3 DNA (partial): TGTGCCAGCAGCCCGGGACAGATTTCCAACGAAAGATTATTT. Its translation: CASSPGQISNERLF. The whole CDR3 protein reads CASSPGQISNERLFF.

Regarding this clone: The listed genes are named as in mouse. The CDR3 reads CSSSGTGGHERLFF. Partial CDR3 DNA: TGCTCCAGCAGTGGGACAGGGGGCCACGAAAGATTATTT. The V gene is TRBV23, the J gene TRBJ1-4; the table's D call of TRBD1 was not tested on the DNA. The read ends 1 residue shy of where the CDR3 ends; the end is completed using the germline J gene. The CDR3 covers 14 residues. Germline loops: CDR1 KGHTA, CDR2 FQNQQP.

A note on this clone: The listed genes are named as in mouse. Read data end 1 residue before the CDR3 end; the end is taken from the germline J gene. The chain uses TRBV24 and TRBJ1-1, with a tentative D call TRBD1 (6 bases). Germline CDR1 and CDR2: KGHTA and FRNEEI. V was pared by 3 bases and J by 0 bases, with 11 bases between. CDR3 length equals 15 residues. CDR3 in amino acids: CASSLTGSANTEVFF. The covered CDR3 bases are TGTGCCAGCAGTCTCACAGGGTCTGCAAACACAGAAGTCTTC.

On this clone: Genes here carry mouse names. Read coverage stops 1 residue before the CDR3 terminus; the germline J gene supplies the remainder. The chain is built from TRBV1 and TRBJ2-1; 7 nucleotides match TRBD1. Germline V gene sequence: CDR1 NSQYPW, CDR2 LRSPGD (reference sequence). This CDR3 has 12 amino acids. V shed 11 bases, J shed 3 bases, and the junction held 4 bases outside the gene matches. This chain's CDR3 is CTAWDSYAEQFF. The sequenced part of the CDR3 DNA is TGCACCGCCTGGGACAGCTATGCTGAGCAGTTC.

As to this clone: Mouse germline and gene names are used. From the germline J gene comes the end of the CDR3, since the read stops 1 residue before it. V and J are TRBV26 and TRBJ2-7; weak D call: TRBD1 (6 bases). The CDR3 is made up of 12 amino acids. V was cut by 4 bases and J by 4 bases, with 8 bases left in between. Germline V gene data show CDR1 as KGHPV and CDR2 as FQNQEV (reference sequence). The chain's CDR3 is CASSPTGYEQYF. The sequenced part of the CDR3 DNA is TGTGCCAGCAGTCCCACAGGGTATGAACAGTAC.

As for this clone: Gene names are the mouse ones. Coverage ceases 1 residue before the CDR3 finishes, and the germline J gene fills in the end. Other DNA sequences within the sample encode an identical CDR3. The genes are TRBV19 and TRBJ2-2, with D perhaps TRBD2 (5 bases). The germline V gene has CDR1 FNHDT and CDR2 SITEND (reference sequence). V was pared by 1 base and J by 1 base, with 5 bases between. The CDR3 spans 14 residues. The CDR3 loop is CASSIWGNTGQLYF. The covered CDR3 bases are TGTGCCAGCAGTATATGGGGAAACACCGGGCAGCTCTAC.

A word on this clone: Mouse gene names and germline throughout. The CDR3 end falls 1 residue outside the read, so it is completed with the germline J gene. The chain has TRBV2 and TRBJ2-1; D may be TRBD1 or TRBD2 (6 bases each). V shed 2 bases and J shed 2 bases, with 10 bases lying between them. Looked up from germline, CDR1 is LGHNA and CDR2 is YSYQKL. This CDR3 comprises 15 residues. Partial CDR3 DNA: TGTGCCAGCAGCCAATTGAGGGGGGACTATGCTGAGCAGTTC. Its translation: CASSQLRGDYAEQF. The CDR3, in full, reads CASSQLRGDYAEQFF.

In its sample, this clone was seen once. The gene names here belong to mouse. The read halts 1 residue ahead of the CDR3 end, with the missing end drawn from the germline J gene. The rearrangement links TRBV29 to TRBJ2-5, with TRBD2 as a possible D gene (6 bases). Per germline, CDR1 MSHET and CDR2 SYDVDS. V was cut by 0 bases and J by 3 bases, with 7 bases left in between. The CDR3 has 14 residues. The DNA read from the CDR3 is TGTGCTAGCAGTTTATCTTGGGGGCAAGACACCCAGTAC. Translation gives CASSLSWGQDTQY. The entire CDR3 reads CASSLSWGQDTQYF.

To note about this clone: Mouse names are used for the genes. The read gets to within 1 residue of the CDR3 end, and the germline J gene fills in the rest. The chain couples TRBV2 to TRBJ2-1, with D perhaps matching TRBD2 (7 bases). Looked up from germline, CDR1 is LGHNA and CDR2 is YSYQKL. V gave up 1 base and J gave up 1 base, with 8 bases separating them. This CDR3 has 15 residues. The CDR3 DNA, read in part, is TGTGCCAGCAGCCAAGGGGGGGCGAACTATGCTGAGCAGTTC. Translated: CASSQGGANYAEQF. The whole CDR3 sequence reads CASSQGGANYAEQFF.

In its sample, this clone was seen once. Gene names refer to mouse genes. From the germline J gene comes the end of the CDR3, since the read stops 1 residue before it. The chain recombines TRBV3 with TRBJ2-5, with TRBD2 matching 11 bases. V was clipped by 1 base and J by 3 bases; unmatched bases: 0. Germline CDR1 reads SNHLY; CDR2 reads FYNGKV (reference sequence). The CDR3 consists of 15 residues. The covered CDR3 bases are TGTGCCAGCAGCTTAGGACTGGGGGGGCAAGACACCCAGTAC. As protein: CASSLGLGGQDTQY. From start to end, the CDR3 is CASSLGLGGQDTQYF.

A word on this clone: The gene symbols are mouse symbols. The read halts 1 residue ahead of the CDR3 end, with the missing end drawn from the germline J gene. V and J are TRBV1 and TRBJ2-7; 8 bases map to TRBD1. CDR1 and CDR2 (germline): NSQYPW, LRSPGD (reference sequence). This CDR3 has 15 residues. Trimming removed 0 bases from V and 6 bases from J; junction bases left unmatched: 7. CDR3 in amino acids: CTCSADRTGRGEQYF. Partial CDR3 DNA: TGCACCTGCAGTGCAGATCGGACAGGGAGGGGTGAACAGTAC.